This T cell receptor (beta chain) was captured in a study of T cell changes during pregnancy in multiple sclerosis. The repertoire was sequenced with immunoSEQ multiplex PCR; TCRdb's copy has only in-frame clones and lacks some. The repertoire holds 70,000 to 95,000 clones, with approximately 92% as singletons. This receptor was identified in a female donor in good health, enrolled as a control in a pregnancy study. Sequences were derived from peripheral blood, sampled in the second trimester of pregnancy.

The CDR3: CASSDIGAPYGYTF. The CDR3 DNA sequence: TGTGCCAGCAGTGATATAGGGGCGCCCTATGGCTACACCTTC. This chain links TRBV2 with TRBJ1-2; tentative D call: TRBD1 (5 bases). Trimming took 3 bases from V and 4 from J, leaving 12 bases between them. CDR3 size: 14 residues. From germline, CDR1 is SNHLY and CDR2 FYNNEI. The full variable domain, completed using reference TRBV2 and TRBJ1-2, is EPEVTQTPSHQVTQMGQEVILRCVPISNHLYFYWYRQILGQKVEFLVSFYNNEISEKSEIFDDQFSVERPDGSNFTLKIRSTKLEDSAMYFCASSDIGAPYGYTFGSGTRLTVV.